The TCR beta chain under discussion was sequenced for a study of cytomegalovirus exposure and HLA in healthy donors. Study-level findings and limits: Among TCR sequences, most were rare, though some public TCRs appeared in many donors.

About this clone itself: Its antigen is not known. Within the sample, other DNA sequences also encode this same CDR3.

The table came from immunoSEQ multiplex PCR; TCRdb's copy has only in-frame clones and leaves some out. The sample carries 130,000 or so clones, approximately 90% recorded once. This receptor was identified in a woman younger than 30 in good health and CMV-seronegative. Specimen: PBMCs.

The CDR3 DNA follows: TGTGCCAGCTCACCGGGACAGGGAAATGAAAAACTGTTTTTT. Its translation is CASSPGQGNEKLFF. The rearrangement uses TRBV18 and TRBJ1-4, with 9 bases fitting TRBD1. CDR3 length: 14 residues. Germline V gives CDR1 KGHSH, CDR2 LQKENI. V dropped 3 bases and J dropped 5; count of bases not matched to a gene: 1. Using reference TRBV18 and TRBJ1-4 for the parts outside the CDR3, the full variable domain is NAGVMQNPRHLVRRRGQEARLRCSPMKGHSHVYWYRQLPEEGLKFMVYLQKENIIDESGMPKERFSAEFPKEGPSILRIQQVVRGDSAAYFCASSPGQGNEKLFFGSGTQLSVL.